This paragraph reports one TCR beta chain. CD25-based Treg depletion was applied to purified naive CD4+ T cells. After constant-region reverse-primer amplification, full-length variable regions underwent semi-nested PCR with Nested Universal Primer A. MiXCR, run by TCRdb on the 5' RACE reads, gives a single entry per CDR3 protein. Among fewer than 25,000 distinct CDR3 sequences listed, less than 40% were seen once. The germline CDR1 and CDR2 sequences are DFQATT and SNEGSKA (reference sequence). The CDR3 covers 15 residues. V shed 0 bases and J shed 0 bases, with 12 bases lying between them. Sequenced input: tumor-infiltrating naive CD4+ T cells sorted from the breast tumor. Subset described: naive CD4+ T cells, CD4+CD45RA+CD25-. The V gene is TRBV20-1, the J gene TRBJ2-7, with D tentatively TRBD2 (5 bases). This TCR was sampled from a female donor with breast cancer. CDR3 DNA sequence: TGCAGTGCTAGAGATTTCCAGCGGACCTCCTACGAGCAGTACTTC. This translates into CSARDFQRTSYEQYF.